Shown below are 21 T cell receptor beta chains from a single sample sequenced in a study of regulatory T cells in long-lasting Graves disease. Time point here: newly diagnosed GD, antithyroid drugs for less than 3 months. The TCR library used RNA extracted from PBMCs. CDR3-region Arm-PCR and iRepertoire HTBI primers produced the TCR beta libraries. TCRdb passed the multiplex PCR reads through MiXCR, listing each CDR3 protein once. The table lists about 520,000 distinct CDR3 sequences, more than 10% of them singletons, with 7.5% to 9% in the top ten. The sample was also linked to a second study, of T cells in Graves' hyperthyroidism and ophthalmopathy.

The sample here was peripheral blood mononuclear cells (PBMCs), taken at new diagnosis, from a patient treated with antithyroid drugs. The receptors shown here come from a woman aged 30 to 39 with Graves disease.

CDR3 sequence reads: CATSDTRTGATEAFF. CDR3 nucleotide sequence: TGTGCCACCAGTGACACCCGAACGGGGGCGACTGAAGCTTTCTTT. V usage is TRBV24-1 and J usage is TRBJ1-1; D may be TRBD1 (6 bases). The V end lost 4 bases, the J end lost 5 bases, and 16 bases lay between the germline ends. Germline CDR1 is KGHDR and CDR2 is SFDVKD. The CDR3 runs 15 residues.

This clonotype was recorded many times. The CDR3 sequence: CASSQVYRSNEKLFF. CDR3 DNA sequence: TGTGCCAGCAGCCAAGTTTATAGGTCTAATGAAAAACTGTTTTTT. The chain has TRBV3-1 and TRBJ1-4, with unresolved D. The CDR3 runs 15 residues. Trimming stripped 1 base from V and 3 bases from J, with 9 bases between. Germline V gene lookup returns CDR1 LGHDT and CDR2 YNNKEL (reference sequence).

Only one count was recorded for this clonotype. The rearrangement uses TRBV12-3 or TRBV12-4 and TRBJ1-1; 8 bases are shared with TRBD1. This CDR3 is 14 amino acids long. J lost 6 bases, V lost 5 bases, and 8 bases had no gene match. CDR3 in DNA: TGTGCCAGCAGTCAAGGACAGGGTCGCGCTGAAGCTTTCTTT. It translates to CASSQGQGRAEAFF.

This clonotype was seen repeatedly, ten times or more. The chain links TRBV20-1 to TRBJ2-7; 9 bases agree with TRBD2. The V segment lost 1 base and the J segment 8 bases; nucleotides outside the gene matches: 12. Looked up from germline, CDR1 is DFQATT and CDR2 is SNEGSKA (reference sequence). The CDR3 runs 15 residues. The CDR3 bases are TGCAGTGCTAGAGTTAGCGGGAGAGGAAGCCTTCAGCAGTACTTC. This gives the protein CSARVSGRGSLQQYF.

The table lists this clonotype with a few counts. One end of the junction is discordant with germline, which a read error may explain. The chain uses TRBV7-2 and TRBJ2-7; 10 bases agree with TRBD1. CDR1 and CDR2 from the germline V gene are SGHTA and FQGNSA. The CDR3 sequence is 16 residues long. CDR3 nucleotides: TGTGCCAGCAGTTCCCCCGGGACAGGGGCCTCCCACGAGCAGTACTTC. This gives the protein CASSSPGTGASHEQYF.

There are many counts of this clonotype. J is TRBJ2-5 and V is TRBV28; 10 bases are shared with TRBD2. Unmatched junction bases numbered 7, after V lost 3 bases and J lost 3 bases. Germline V gene lookup returns CDR1 MDHEN and CDR2 SYDVKM. The CDR3 sequence is 16 residues long. The CDR3 sequence is CASSFGLAVTEETQYF. CDR3 nucleotide sequence: TGTGCCAGCAGTTTTGGACTAGCGGTGACAGAAGAGACCCAGTACTTC.

V and J are TRBV5-1 and TRBJ2-1; possibly TRBD1 for D (6 bases). The J call may be mistaken, given a closer DNA end match to TRBJ2-5. CDR1 is SGHRS and CDR2 is YFSETQ in the germline V gene. CDR3 length: 13 residues. CDR3 sequence: CASSTSGVETQYF. The CDR3 coding sequence is TGCGCCAGCAGCACCTCAGGGGTGGAGACCCAGTACTTC.

In this sample, this clonotype turned up many times. V usage is TRBV12-3 or TRBV12-4 and J usage is TRBJ2-7, with a possible D match to TRBD1 (5 bases). Trimming took 7 bases from V and 3 from J, leaving 22 bases between them. The CDR3 loop spans 16 amino acids. In DNA, the CDR3 is TGTGCCAGCACCCCCCAAGCAGCCAGGGCCATCTACGAGCAGTACTTC. This sequence encodes CASTPQAARAIYEQYF.

As regards this clonotype: A much larger clone is a single base away; this may be a read error. The chain uses TRBV6-2 or TRBV6-3 and TRBJ2-1; 9 bases match TRBD1. The length of the CDR3 is 17 residues. Looked up from germline, CDR1 is MNHEY and CDR2 is SVGEGT. CDR3: CASSYGDTGGSYNGQFF. CDR3 DNA: TGTGCCAGCAGTTACGGCGACACAGGGGGCTCATACAATGGGCAGTTCTTC.

The sample holds many counts of this clonotype. The chain uses TRBV2 and TRBJ2-7; TRBD1 aligns across 9 bases. This CDR3 contains 16 residues. V was pared by 6 bases and J by 3 bases, with 12 bases of the junction left unmatched. CDR1 is SNHLY and CDR2 is FYNNEI in the germline V gene. CDR3 region: CASRTKRQGGHYEQYF. As DNA, the CDR3 is TGTGCCAGCAGGACAAAAAGACAGGGGGGTCACTACGAGCAGTACTTC.

There are many counts of this clonotype. The genes are TRBV5-1 and TRBJ2-7; D is possibly TRBD1 (6 bases). Germline CDR1 and CDR2: SGHRS and YFSETQ. V dropped 4 bases and J dropped 1 base, with 12 bases sitting between them. The CDR3 has 14 amino acids. DNA for the CDR3: TGCGCCAGCAGCGTAAGGACAGATTCCTACGAGCAGTACTTC. The encoded protein is CASSVRTDSYEQYF. The full variable domain, in which reference TRBV5-1 and TRBJ2-7 provide the parts outside the CDR3, is KAGVTQTPRYLIKTRGQQVTLSCSPISGHRSVSWYQQTPGQGLQFLFEYFSETQRNKGNFPGRFSGRQFSNSRSEMNVSTLELGDSALYLCASSVRTDSYEQYFGPGTRLTVT.

In the case of this clonotype: A single base separates this from a much larger clone, so it may be a read error. The chain's CDR3 is CASSEGTTATGESEQYF. DNA of the CDR3: TGTGCCAGCAGTGAGGGGACCACTGCGACTGGAGAGAGCGAGCAGTACTTC. The chain combines TRBV2 with TRBJ2-7; D possibly matches TRBD1 or TRBD2 (5 bases each). This CDR3 contains 17 residues. Looked up from germline, CDR1 is SNHLY and CDR2 is FYNNEI. The ends were cut back, 3 bases at V and 6 bases at J, with 24 bases in the middle.

The rearrangement joins TRBV6-2 or TRBV6-3 to TRBJ1-3; the D gene is possibly TRBD1 (5 bases). The CDR3 runs 13 residues. Trimming took off 7 bases at V and 7 bases at J, with 14 bases between the two ends. The V gene's germline CDR1 is MNHEY and CDR2 SVGEGT. Here the CDR3 reads CASNQMGRNTIYF. CDR3 bases: TGTGCCAGCAACCAGATGGGGCGTAACACCATATATTTT.

In the case of this clonotype: Being one base from a much bigger clone, this may be a read error. The chain employs TRBV6-2 or TRBV6-3 and TRBJ2-7; 10 bases fit TRBD2. The CDR3 sequence is 14 residues long. From germline, CDR1 is MNHEY and CDR2 SVGEGT. The CDR3 region is CAGRLLAGRYEQYF. The CDR3, as DNA: TGTGCCGGCAGATTACTAGCGGGAAGGTACGAGCAGTACTTC.

This clonotype was seen a few times. V and J are TRBV6-2 or TRBV6-3 and TRBJ1-5, with TRBD1 identical over 12 bases. CDR1 is MNHEY and CDR2 is SVGEGT in the germline V gene. Unmatched junction bases numbered 8, after V lost 6 bases and J lost 5 bases. The CDR3 sequence is 16 residues long. The CDR3 sequence: CASRLPGQGAHQPQHF. CDR3 sequence (DNA): TGTGCCAGCAGGTTACCGGGACAGGGGGCCCATCAGCCCCAGCATTTT.

The sample holds many counts of this clonotype. The chain recombines TRBV7-2 with TRBJ2-5, with TRBD2 matching 12 bases. The V gene end was trimmed by 1 base and the J gene end by 4 bases; junction bases not matched to a gene: 4. This CDR3 contains 16 residues. Germline lookup yields CDR1 SGHTA and CDR2 FQGNSA. The CDR3 reads CASSLEPGLAGETQYF. For the CDR3, the DNA is TGTGCCAGCAGCTTAGAGCCGGGACTAGCGGGAGAGACCCAGTACTTC.

This clonotype was recorded a few times. The chain has TRBV20-1 and TRBJ2-7, with D possibly TRBD2 on 6 matching bases. Germline assignment: CDR1 DFQATT and CDR2 SNEGSKA (reference sequence). Trimming shortened V by 1 base and J by 3 bases, and 13 bases separated the two germline ends. CDR3 length: 14 amino acids. The CDR3 here is CSARVRDSHYEQYF. The CDR3 bases are TGCAGTGCTAGAGTGAGGGACTCCCACTACGAGCAGTACTTC.

The sample holds many counts of this clonotype. This rearrangement joins TRBV11-2 to TRBJ2-7; D perhaps matches TRBD1 (6 bases). The CDR3 has 15 residues. Per the germline V gene, CDR1 is SGHAT and CDR2 is FQNNGV. Trimming left V 2 bases short and J 0 bases short, with 11 bases between. Written as DNA, the CDR3 is TGTGCCAGCAGCTTATACCAGGGGAGCTCCTACGAGCAGTACTTC. It yields the protein CASSLYQGSSYEQYF.

This chain connects TRBV5-1 to TRBJ1-2; 9 nucleotides agree with TRBD1. The CDR3 is 15 amino acids. In germline, CDR1 is SGHRS, CDR2 YFSETQ. Trimming took 4 bases from V and 4 from J; bases not matched to a gene: 8. The CDR3 region has the DNA TGCGCCAGCAGCCTTTCGACAGGGGGGGGCTATGGCTACACCTTC. This sequence encodes CASSLSTGGGYGYTF.

The chain combines TRBV30 with TRBJ2-1, with TRBD2 matching 9 bases. From germline, CDR1 is GTSNPN and CDR2 SVGIG (reference sequence). Germline trimming cut 5 bases from V and 10 bases from J; bases unmatched to any gene: 9. This CDR3 region has 13 residues. Written as DNA, the CDR3 is TGTGCCTGGGGGAAAGCGGGAGGAAAGGAGCAGTTCTTC. Translated: CAWGKAGGKEQFF.

This clonotype was observed at least ten times. The V gene is TRBV28, the J gene TRBJ2-6; D is tentatively TRBD1 or TRBD2 (5 bases each). Germline V gene lookup returns CDR1 MDHEN and CDR2 SYDVKM. Trimming removed 3 bases from V and 2 bases from J, with 8 bases in between. The CDR3 spans 15 residues. The CDR3 protein is CASSFRGAGANVLTF. CDR3 in DNA: TGTGCCAGCAGTTTTAGGGGAGCTGGGGCCAACGTCCTGACTTTC.